This TCR beta chain was documented in a study of cytomegalovirus exposure and HLA in healthy donors. The CDR3 length is 13 residues. Germline V gene data show CDR1 as LGHNA and CDR2 as YNFKEQ. The V end lost 2 bases, the J end lost 1 base, and 5 bases lay between the germline ends. 60 Vbeta and 13 Jbeta primers were used in PCR. The table came from immunoSEQ multiplex PCR; TCRdb's copy has only in-frame clones and leaves some out. The sample has fewer than 200,000 clones, around 83% seen once; the top ten hold about 2%. V gene TRBV4-2 combines with J gene TRBJ1-1, with a weak D call TRBD1 (5 bases). The sequence was collected from a man younger than 30 in good health and CMV-seropositive. Sequencing used PBMCs. The CDR3 reads CASSQTGNTEAFF. For the CDR3, the DNA is TGTGCCAGCAGCCAAACAGGGAACACTGAAGCTTTCTTT.